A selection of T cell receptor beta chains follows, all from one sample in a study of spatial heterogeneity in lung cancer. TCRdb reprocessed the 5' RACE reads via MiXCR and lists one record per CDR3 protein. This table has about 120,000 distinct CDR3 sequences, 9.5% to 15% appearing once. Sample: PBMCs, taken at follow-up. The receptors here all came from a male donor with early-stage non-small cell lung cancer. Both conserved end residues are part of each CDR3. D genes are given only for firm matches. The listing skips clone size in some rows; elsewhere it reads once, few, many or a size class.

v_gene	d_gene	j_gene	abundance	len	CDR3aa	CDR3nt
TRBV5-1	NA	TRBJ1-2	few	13	CASTRGQNYGYTF	TGCGCCAGCACGCGGGGGCAGAATTATGGCTACACCTTC
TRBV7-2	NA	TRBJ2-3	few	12	CASSFYGDTQYF	TGTGCCAGCAGCTTTTACGGAGATACGCAGTATTTT
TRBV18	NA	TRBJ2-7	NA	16	CASSPDSRSSSYEQYF	TGTGCCAGCTCACCGGACAGCAGAAGTAGCTCCTACGAGCAGTACTTC
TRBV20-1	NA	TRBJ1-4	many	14	CSATPGGTNEKLFF	TGCAGTGCAACACCGGGAGGGACTAATGAAAAACTGTTTTTT
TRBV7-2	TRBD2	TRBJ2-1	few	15	CASSTGTSLYNEQFF	TGTGCCAGCAGCACCGGGACTAGCCTCTACAATGAGCAGTTCTTC
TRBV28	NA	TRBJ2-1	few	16	CASSLYPSGSYNEQFF	TGTGCCAGCAGTTTATATCCCTCGGGGTCCTACAATGAGCAGTTCTTC
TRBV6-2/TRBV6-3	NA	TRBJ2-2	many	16	CASSYGRFTNTGELFF	TGTGCCAGCAGTTACGGGCGATTTACGAACACCGGGGAGCTGTTTTTT
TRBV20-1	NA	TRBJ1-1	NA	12	CSARDNPQKAFF	TGCAGTGCTAGAGACAACCCCCAGAAAGCTTTCTTT
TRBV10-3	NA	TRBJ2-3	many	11	CAISGRDFVYF	TGTGCCATCAGTGGCCGGGACTTCGTGTATTTT
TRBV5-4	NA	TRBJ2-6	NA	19	CASSLELGGPISGANVLTF	TGTGCCAGCAGCTTGGAGTTGGGGGGTCCAATCTCTGGGGCCAACGTCCTGACTTTC
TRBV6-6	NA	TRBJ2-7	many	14	CASSWGDKYYEQYF	TGTGCCAGCAGTTGGGGGGACAAGTACTACGAGCAGTACTTC
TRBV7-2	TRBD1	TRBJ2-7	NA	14	CASSLMGQSYEQYF	TGTGCCAGCAGCTTAATGGGACAGTCATACGAGCAGTACTTC
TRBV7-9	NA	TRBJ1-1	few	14	CASSLVRVNTEAFF	TGTGCCAGCAGCTTAGTCAGAGTCAACACTGAAGCTTTCTTT
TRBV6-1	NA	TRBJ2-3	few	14	CASFLGGSTDTQYF	TGTGCCAGCTTCCTTGGGGGTAGCACAGATACGCAGTATTTT